The 20 T cell receptor beta chains given below trace back to one sample, sequenced in a study of control samples from healthy donors and cancer patients (dated by TCRdb to about 2020). Preparation of the library involved the immunoSEQ multiplex PCR assay. What TCRdb holds here is the immuneACCESS table cut down to in-frame rearrangements. Part of the clones is not present; checked against another copy, under half of the missing clones reflect an unresolved V gene, and the others are unexplained. The table for this sample lists approximately 160,000 clones; roughly 92% of them were counted only once. Jointly, the top ten make up roughly 0.7% of the sample. Sequenced input: blood. These receptors originate from a woman aged 25-40 years in good health.

The chain is built from TRBV7-6 and TRBJ2-2; a weak D match, TRBD1 (6 bases). CDR3 length equals 17 residues. Germline CDR1 SGHVS, CDR2 FNYEAQ. Trimming took 5 bases from V and 4 from J, leaving 20 bases between them. The CDR3 region is CASSPVPPQGSTGELFF. Here the CDR3 DNA reads TGTGCCAGCAGCCCGGTTCCCCCGCAGGGGAGCACCGGGGAGCTGTTTTTT.

This chain links TRBV19 with TRBJ1-1, with unresolved D. The germline gives CDR1 LNHDA, CDR2 SQIVND (reference sequence). The CDR3 runs 12 residues. With 4 bases removed from V and 0 bases from J, the gap between germline ends came to 3 bases. This CDR3 reads CASSKVNTEAFF. Here the CDR3 DNA reads TGTGCCAGTAGTAAGGTGAACACTGAAGCTTTCTTT. The variable domain in full, with the rest retrieved from reference TRBV19 and TRBJ1-1, is DGGITQSPKYLFRKEGQNVTLSCEQNLNHDAMYWYRQDPGQGLRLIYYSQIVNDFQKGDIAEGYSVSREKKESFPLTVTSAQKNPTAFYLCASSKVNTEAFFGQGTRLTVV.

This clone was recorded a few times. The chain carries TRBV5-4 and TRBJ2-3; D possibly corresponds to TRBD2 (6 bases). This CDR3 is built from 16 residues. Between the trimmed V and J ends, which lost 4 bases and 1 base, there was a span of 16 bases. Germline V lookup: CDR1 SGHNT, CDR2 YYREEE (reference sequence). The CDR3 loop reads CASSRLTSRGTDTQYF. CDR3 DNA sequence: TGTGCCAGCAGCCGCCTAACTAGCAGGGGCACAGATACGCAGTATTTT.

This chain joins TRBV30 and TRBJ1-5; D is perhaps TRBD1 (6 bases). Trimming took off 3 bases at V and 2 bases at J, with 11 bases between the two ends. Germline loops: CDR1 GTSNPN, CDR2 SVGIG (reference sequence). This CDR3 contains 14 residues. The CDR3 loop reads CAWSLTGGNQPQHF. As DNA, the CDR3 is TGTGCCTGGAGCTTGACAGGAGGCAATCAGCCCCAGCATTTT.

V gene TRBV24-1 combines with J gene TRBJ2-3, with 10 bases that match TRBD2. This CDR3 contains 17 residues. The V segment lost 4 bases and the J segment 3 bases; nucleotides outside the gene matches: 9. Germline V gives CDR1 KGHDR, CDR2 SFDVKD. The CDR3 region has the DNA TGTGCCACCAGTGAAGTCCTAGCGGGAGTCGTTACAGATACGCAGTATTTT. This translates into CATSEVLAGVVTDTQYF.

The J gene is TRBJ1-2, the V gene TRBV7-9; weak D call: TRBD1 (5 bases). Trimming cost V 5 bases and J 4 bases, with 8 bases left between them. The germline V gene encodes CDR1 SEHNR and CDR2 FQNEAQ (reference sequence). This CDR3 spans 12 amino acids. The CDR3 is CASSPGVYGYTF. The CDR3 DNA reads TGTGCCAGCAGCCCGGGGGTCTATGGCTACACCTTC.

The chain recombines TRBV25-1 with TRBJ1-5; the D is unclear. The CDR3 is made up of 13 amino acids. Germline-derived CDR1 and CDR2 are MGHDK and SYGVNS. Trimming cost V 0 bases and J 5 bases, with 5 bases left between them. The CDR3 loop is CASSEYWDQPQHF. CDR3 sequence (DNA): TGTGCCAGCAGTGAATATTGGGATCAGCCCCAGCATTTT.

The V call is TRBV6-5, the J call TRBJ1-6, with a weak D call TRBD1 (5 bases). The V end was cut by 6 bases, the J end by 10 bases, with 16 bases between. The CDR3 totals 14 residues. CDR1 is MNHEY and CDR2 is SVGAGI in the germline V gene. The CDR3 DNA reads as TGTGCCAGCAGATACGGGGGGGGTGGCTCACCCCTCCACTTT. Amino acid sequence: CASRYGGGGSPLHF.

Written as DNA, the CDR3 is TGTGCCAGCTCACCACCGGGGCCCATCGACGAAAAACTGTTTTTT. It yields the protein CASSPPGPIDEKLFF. The chain links TRBV18 to TRBJ1-4, with D tentatively TRBD1 (5 bases). V gave up 0 bases and J gave up 8 bases, with 13 bases separating them. Germline-derived CDR1 and CDR2 are KGHSH and LQKENI. The CDR3 length is 15 residues.

This clone was seen a handful of times. The rearrangement uses TRBV5-6 and TRBJ2-5; D is unresolved. Germline CDR1 SGHDT, CDR2 YYEEEE. V dropped 1 base and J dropped 6 bases, with 10 bases sitting between them. The CDR3 runs 13 residues. CDR3 sequence reads: CASSLSSRKTQYF. Written as DNA, the CDR3 is TGTGCCAGCAGCTTGTCCAGCAGGAAGACCCAGTACTTC.

The chain is built from TRBV28 and TRBJ2-7; D gene ambiguous. V was trimmed by 3 bases and J by 2 bases, leaving 14 bases between them. This CDR3 has 15 residues. In germline, CDR1 is MDHEN, CDR2 SYDVKM. The CDR3 DNA reads TGTGCCAGCAGTTTTTTTTCGGGTCCGACCTACGAGCAGTACTTC. The encoded protein is CASSFFSGPTYEQYF.

This clone was detected once. The rearrangement links TRBV27 to TRBJ1-2; 9 nucleotides align to TRBD1. This CDR3 spans 14 amino acids. Germline assignment: CDR1 MNHEY and CDR2 SMNVEV (reference sequence). J gave up 4 bases and V 5 bases, and 5 bases lay outside the gene matches. The CDR3 here is CASSTTGGTYGYTF. In nucleotides, the CDR3 is TGTGCCAGCAGTACAACAGGGGGCACCTATGGCTACACCTTC.

The rearrangement joins TRBV3-1 (or the pseudogene TRBV3-2) to TRBJ2-5; 7 bases are shared with TRBD2. This CDR3 contains 17 residues. Trimming at V came to 3 bases and at J to 3 bases, leaving 13 bases not matched to a gene. Germline CDR1 reads LGHDT; CDR2 reads YNNKEL (reference sequence). The CDR3, as DNA: TGTGCCAGCAGCCAGGGTTGGCTGGCGGGAGTAGAAGAGACCCAGTACTTC. Its translation: CASSQGWLAGVEETQYF.

V and J are TRBV27 and TRBJ2-7; D remains unclear. The CDR3 extends over 16 amino acids. V lost 0 bases to trimming and J lost 2 bases, with 14 bases between them. The germline CDR1 and CDR2 sequences are MNHEY and SMNVEV (reference sequence). The CDR3 nucleotides are TGTGCCAGCAGTTTATCGCTACCGCAGCTCCCCTACGAGCAGTACTTC. It codes for CASSLSLPQLPYEQYF.

V is TRBV19 and J is TRBJ1-1, with a weak D call TRBD1 (6 bases). This CDR3 spans 14 amino acids. The germline V and J ends were trimmed by 7 bases and 6 bases, with 18 bases remaining between them. Germline CDR1 reads LNHDA; CDR2 reads SQIVND (reference sequence). The CDR3: CASNRPGAVAEAFF. The DNA for the CDR3 is TGTGCCAGTAATCGGCCAGGGGCCGTCGCTGAAGCTTTCTTT. Complete variable domain (other parts from reference TRBV19 and TRBJ1-1): DGGITQSPKYLFRKEGQNVTLSCEQNLNHDAMYWYRQDPGQGLRLIYYSQIVNDFQKGDIAEGYSVSREKKESFPLTVTSAQKNPTAFYLCASNRPGAVAEAFFGQGTRLTVV.

V usage is TRBV6-5 and J usage is TRBJ2-7, with 7 bases lining up with TRBD1. J was trimmed by 1 base and V by 2 bases; bases with no gene match: 2. Germline V gives CDR1 MNHEY, CDR2 SVGAGI. The CDR3 length is 14 residues. The CDR3 nucleotides are TGTGCCAGCAGTTACACGACAGGGTCCTACGAGCAGTACTTC. It specifies CASSYTTGSYEQYF.

The gene calls are TRBV5-1 and TRBJ1-5, with unresolved D. The V and J ends lost 4 bases and 5 bases respectively, with 13 bases between them. The CDR3 is 14 residues long. Per germline, CDR1 SGHRS and CDR2 YFSETQ. The CDR3 coding sequence is TGCGCCAGCAGCCCGGACGGAGTAGATCAGCCCCAGCATTTT. It encodes CASSPDGVDQPQHF.

This clone has a single count. The chain employs TRBV5-4 and TRBJ1-2, with no clear D. The germline V and J ends were trimmed by 2 bases and 7 bases, with 12 bases remaining between them. Germline CDR1 and CDR2: SGHNT and YYREEE (reference sequence). CDR3 size: 13 residues. The CDR3: CASSFDINPGYTF. CDR3 bases: TGTGCCAGCAGCTTTGACATTAACCCTGGCTACACCTTC.

The chain carries TRBV29-1 and TRBJ1-5, with TRBD1 matching over 8 bases. Trimming cost V 4 bases and J 7 bases; bases outside gene matches: 9. The CDR3 is made up of 14 amino acids. Germline V gene lookup returns CDR1 SQVTM and CDR2 ANQGSEA. The DNA for the CDR3 is TGCAGCGTTGGGACAGGGATACTGGGGCAGCCCCAGCATTTT. This sequence encodes CSVGTGILGQPQHF.

This chain uses TRBV28 with TRBJ1-2; no reliable D call. Germline CDR1 is MDHEN and CDR2 is SYDVKM. This CDR3 comprises 13 residues. Deletions cut 10 bases from V and 9 bases from J, with 21 bases between. The CDR3 DNA reads TGTGCCACCGGAAACCGGATTATTGGACGCTACACCTTC. This codes for CATGNRIIGRYTF.